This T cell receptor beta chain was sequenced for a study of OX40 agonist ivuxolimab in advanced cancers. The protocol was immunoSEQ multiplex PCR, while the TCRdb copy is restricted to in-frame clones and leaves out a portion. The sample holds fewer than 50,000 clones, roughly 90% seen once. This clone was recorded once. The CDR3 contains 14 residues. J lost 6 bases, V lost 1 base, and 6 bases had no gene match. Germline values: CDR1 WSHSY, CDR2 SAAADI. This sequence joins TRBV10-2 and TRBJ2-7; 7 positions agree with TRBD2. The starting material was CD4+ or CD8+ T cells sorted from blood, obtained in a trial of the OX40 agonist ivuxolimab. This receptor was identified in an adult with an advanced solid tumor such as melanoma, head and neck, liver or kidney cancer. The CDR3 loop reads CASSEWSGAGEQYF. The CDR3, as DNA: TGCGCCAGCAGTGAGTGGAGCGGGGCGGGCGAGCAGTACTTC.